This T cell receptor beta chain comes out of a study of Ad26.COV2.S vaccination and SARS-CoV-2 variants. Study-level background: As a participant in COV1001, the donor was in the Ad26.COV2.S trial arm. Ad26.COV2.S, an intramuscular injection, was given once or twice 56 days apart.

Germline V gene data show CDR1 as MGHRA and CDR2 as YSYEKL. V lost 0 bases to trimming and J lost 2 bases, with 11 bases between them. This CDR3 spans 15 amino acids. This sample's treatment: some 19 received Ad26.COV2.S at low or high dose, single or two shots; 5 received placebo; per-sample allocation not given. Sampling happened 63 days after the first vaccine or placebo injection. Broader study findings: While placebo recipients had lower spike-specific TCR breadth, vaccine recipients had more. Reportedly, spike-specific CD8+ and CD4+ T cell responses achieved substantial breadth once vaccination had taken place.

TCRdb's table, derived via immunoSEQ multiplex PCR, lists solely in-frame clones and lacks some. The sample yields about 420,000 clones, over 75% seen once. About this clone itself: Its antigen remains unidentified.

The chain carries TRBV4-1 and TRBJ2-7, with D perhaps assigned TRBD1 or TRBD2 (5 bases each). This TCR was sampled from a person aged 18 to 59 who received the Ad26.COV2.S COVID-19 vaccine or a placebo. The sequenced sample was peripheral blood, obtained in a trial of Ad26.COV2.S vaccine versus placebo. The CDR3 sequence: CASSQEGDPTYEQYF. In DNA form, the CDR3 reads TGCGCCAGCAGCCAAGAGGGGGACCCGACCTACGAGCAGTACTTC.